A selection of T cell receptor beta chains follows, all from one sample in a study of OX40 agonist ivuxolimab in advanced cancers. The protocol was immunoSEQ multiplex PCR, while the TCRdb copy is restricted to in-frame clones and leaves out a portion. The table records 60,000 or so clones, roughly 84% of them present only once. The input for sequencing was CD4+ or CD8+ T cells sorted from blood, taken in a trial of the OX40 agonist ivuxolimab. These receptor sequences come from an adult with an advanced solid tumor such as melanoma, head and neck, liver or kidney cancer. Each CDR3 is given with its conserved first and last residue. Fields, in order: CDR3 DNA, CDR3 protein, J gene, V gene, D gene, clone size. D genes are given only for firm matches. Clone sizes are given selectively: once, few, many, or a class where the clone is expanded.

CDR3nt: TGCGCCAGCAGCTTGACAGTCACCGGGGAGCTGTTTTTT
CDR3aa: CASSLTVTGELFF
j_gene: TRBJ2-2
v_gene: TRBV5-1
d_gene: NA
abundance: NA

CDR3nt: TGTGCCAGCAGCGTAAGGGGGGCCAATCAGCCCCAGCATTTT
CDR3aa: CASSVRGANQPQHF
j_gene: TRBJ1-5
v_gene: TRBV5-6
d_gene: NA
abundance: few

CDR3nt: TGTGCCAGCAGCTTAACCTCCTATGAGCAGTTCTTC
CDR3aa: CASSLTSYEQFF
j_gene: TRBJ2-1
v_gene: TRBV7-8
d_gene: NA
abundance: NA

CDR3nt: TGTGCCAGCAGTTTGACAGCTTTAGACACCGGGGAGCTGTTTTTT
CDR3aa: CASSLTALDTGELFF
j_gene: TRBJ2-2
v_gene: TRBV27
d_gene: NA
abundance: NA

CDR3nt: TGTGCCAGCAGCGCCGGGACAAACAATTCACCCCTCCACTTT
CDR3aa: CASSAGTNNSPLHF
j_gene: TRBJ1-6
v_gene: TRBV2
d_gene: NA
abundance: few

CDR3nt: TGTGCCAGCTCGACAGGGAGCTCCTACAATGAGCAGTTCTTC
CDR3aa: CASSTGSSYNEQFF
j_gene: TRBJ2-1
v_gene: TRBV18
d_gene: TRBD1
abundance: NA

CDR3nt: TGTGCCATCAGTGCCCGAAGTTTAGAGACCCAGTACTTC
CDR3aa: CAISARSLETQYF
j_gene: TRBJ2-5
v_gene: TRBV10-3
d_gene: NA
abundance: NA

CDR3nt: TGTGCCAGCAGCGTAGAGCGGGGTGCTAACTATGGCTACACCTTC
CDR3aa: CASSVERGANYGYTF
j_gene: TRBJ1-2
v_gene: TRBV9
d_gene: NA
abundance: NA

CDR3nt: TGTGCCGGACGCTCAGGGGGTAGTGAGGCCACTGAAGCTTTCTTT
CDR3aa: CAGRSGGSEATEAFF
j_gene: TRBJ1-1
v_gene: TRBV7-9
d_gene: TRBD1
abundance: NA

CDR3nt: TGCGCCAGCAGAGCAGAAGAGACCCAGTACTTC
CDR3aa: CASRAEETQYF
j_gene: TRBJ2-5
v_gene: TRBV5-1
d_gene: NA
abundance: NA

CDR3nt: TGCGCCAGCAGCTACGGACAGACCAATTCACCCCTCCACTTT
CDR3aa: CASSYGQTNSPLHF
j_gene: TRBJ1-6
v_gene: TRBV5-1
d_gene: NA
abundance: NA

CDR3nt: TGTGCCAGCAGTTACAACAGGTTATCGAGGGAGACCCAGTACTTC
CDR3aa: CASSYNRLSRETQYF
j_gene: TRBJ2-5
v_gene: TRBV27
d_gene: NA
abundance: NA

CDR3nt: TGTGCCAGTAGTACCTGGACAGGGGGACAAGATACGCAGTATTTT
CDR3aa: CASSTWTGGQDTQYF
j_gene: TRBJ2-3
v_gene: TRBV19
d_gene: TRBD1
abundance: once

CDR3nt: TGTGCCAGTAGTACGGCACAGGGGGCGAGTGGCTACACCTTC
CDR3aa: CASSTAQGASGYTF
j_gene: TRBJ1-2
v_gene: TRBV19
d_gene: TRBD1
abundance: NA

CDR3nt: TGTGCCACCAGGGACCCCCCCAGTATGACCCAGTACTTC
CDR3aa: CATRDPPSMTQYF
j_gene: TRBJ2-5
v_gene: TRBV15
d_gene: NA
abundance: once

CDR3nt: TGCAGCGTTGAGTCTTTAAACCGGGGCGAGCAGTACTTC
CDR3aa: CSVESLNRGEQYF
j_gene: TRBJ2-7
v_gene: TRBV29-1
d_gene: NA
abundance: NA

CDR3nt: TGTGCCAGCAGCCTAAAACCAGCGACTAATGAAAAACTGTTTTTT
CDR3aa: CASSLKPATNEKLFF
j_gene: TRBJ1-4
v_gene: TRBV14
d_gene: NA
abundance: once

CDR3nt: TGCGCCAGCAGCTTGGCGGGTGGATCTGAAGCTTTCTTT
CDR3aa: CASSLAGGSEAFF
j_gene: TRBJ1-1
v_gene: TRBV5-1
d_gene: NA
abundance: NA

CDR3nt: TGTGCCAGCAGTGGGACAGTCACTTATGGCTACACCTTC
CDR3aa: CASSGTVTYGYTF
j_gene: TRBJ1-2
v_gene: TRBV6-1
d_gene: NA
abundance: NA

CDR3nt: TGTGCCAGCAGCCCTACCCCTAGGGAAAATGAAAAACTGTTTTTT
CDR3aa: CASSPTPRENEKLFF
j_gene: TRBJ1-4
v_gene: TRBV11-2
d_gene: NA
abundance: NA

CDR3nt: TGCAGTGCTGGAACCTACAATGAGCAGTTCTTC
CDR3aa: CSAGTYNEQFF
j_gene: TRBJ2-1
v_gene: TRBV20-1
d_gene: NA
abundance: NA

CDR3nt: TGTGCCAGTAGAGACCGCTCTGGAAACACCATATATTTT
CDR3aa: CASRDRSGNTIYF
j_gene: TRBJ1-3
v_gene: TRBV19
d_gene: NA
abundance: NA

CDR3nt: TGTGCCAGCAGTGACCCCCCGCAGGGTCTCAATGAGCAGTTCTTC
CDR3aa: CASSDPPQGLNEQFF
j_gene: TRBJ2-1
v_gene: TRBV6-1
d_gene: NA
abundance: once

CDR3nt: TGTGCCAGTAGTATAGAGCCCAGAGGTATAATGAACACTGAAGCTTTCTTT
CDR3aa: CASSIEPRGIMNTEAFF
j_gene: TRBJ1-1
v_gene: TRBV19
d_gene: NA
abundance: NA

CDR3nt: TGTGCCAGCAGCATCGAGCCTTCCGGGGAGCTGTTTTTT
CDR3aa: CASSIEPSGELFF
j_gene: TRBJ2-2
v_gene: TRBV5-4
d_gene: NA
abundance: NA

CDR3nt: TGTGCCAGTAGTACCGTTTACAGGGGAAGCAATCAGCCCCAGCATTTT
CDR3aa: CASSTVYRGSNQPQHF
j_gene: TRBJ1-5
v_gene: TRBV19
d_gene: TRBD1
abundance: NA

CDR3nt: TGCAGCGTTGAACCGGGGAGAGGGGGTGAAAAACTGTTTTTT
CDR3aa: CSVEPGRGGEKLFF
j_gene: TRBJ1-4
v_gene: TRBV29-1
d_gene: NA
abundance: NA

CDR3nt: TGTGCCAGCAGCTTAGACCAGAGAAGTGCAGATACGCAGTATTTT
CDR3aa: CASSLDQRSADTQYF
j_gene: TRBJ2-3
v_gene: TRBV7-9
d_gene: NA
abundance: NA

CDR3nt: TGTGCCAGCAGCTTACAGGCGGACAGAGGGGAGACCCAGTACTTC
CDR3aa: CASSLQADRGETQYF
j_gene: TRBJ2-5
v_gene: TRBV7-2
d_gene: NA
abundance: NA

CDR3nt: TGTGCCAGCAGCTTGGGGGGCGCGGTCACTGAAGCTTTCTTT
CDR3aa: CASSLGGAVTEAFF
j_gene: TRBJ1-1
v_gene: TRBV5-8
d_gene: NA
abundance: NA

CDR3nt: TGTGCCAGCTCACCACCGGGCAGGAACACCGGGGAGCTGTTTTTT
CDR3aa: CASSPPGRNTGELFF
j_gene: TRBJ2-2
v_gene: TRBV18
d_gene: NA
abundance: NA

CDR3nt: TGTGCTAGTGGTGCCGGGACTAGCGGGGGGGCGCGAGAGACCCAGTACTTC
CDR3aa: CASGAGTSGGARETQYF
j_gene: TRBJ2-5
v_gene: TRBV12-5
d_gene: TRBD2
abundance: NA

CDR3nt: TGTGCCAGCAGTTACTCAGAGAACACTGAAGCTTTCTTT
CDR3aa: CASSYSENTEAFF
j_gene: TRBJ1-1
v_gene: TRBV6-6
d_gene: NA
abundance: NA

CDR3nt: TGTGCCAGCAGCGGCGGGGTTGCCGGAAACACCATATATTTT
CDR3aa: CASSGGVAGNTIYF
j_gene: TRBJ1-3
v_gene: TRBV11-2
d_gene: NA
abundance: NA

CDR3nt: TGTGCCAGCAGCATTTCCACGAATTCACCCCTCCACTTT
CDR3aa: CASSISTNSPLHF
j_gene: TRBJ1-6
v_gene: TRBV21-1
d_gene: NA
abundance: NA

CDR3nt: TGTGCCAGCAGGAAAGGGGCTAGCGGGGTGTCGGGCGAGCAGTACTTC
CDR3aa: CASRKGASGVSGEQYF
j_gene: TRBJ2-7
v_gene: TRBV2
d_gene: TRBD2
abundance: NA

CDR3nt: TGTGCCAGCAGCCAAGAAGGGGTTGGGGGAGTTGGCTATGGCTACACCTTC
CDR3aa: CASSQEGVGGVGYGYTF
j_gene: TRBJ1-2
v_gene: TRBV4-2
d_gene: NA
abundance: NA

CDR3nt: TGTGCCAGCAGTTACTCAGGCAGGGGGCTAAGCGGCTACACCTTC
CDR3aa: CASSYSGRGLSGYTF
j_gene: TRBJ1-2
v_gene: TRBV6-5
d_gene: TRBD1
abundance: once

CDR3nt: TGTGCCAGCAGTGAATACGGGTGGGGACAAGCTAACTATGGCTACACCTTC
CDR3aa: CASSEYGWGQANYGYTF
j_gene: TRBJ1-2
v_gene: TRBV25-1
d_gene: NA
abundance: NA

CDR3nt: TGTGCCTGGAGTAAGGTGGTGACCTATGGCTACACCTTC
CDR3aa: CAWSKVVTYGYTF
j_gene: TRBJ1-2
v_gene: TRBV30
d_gene: NA
abundance: NA